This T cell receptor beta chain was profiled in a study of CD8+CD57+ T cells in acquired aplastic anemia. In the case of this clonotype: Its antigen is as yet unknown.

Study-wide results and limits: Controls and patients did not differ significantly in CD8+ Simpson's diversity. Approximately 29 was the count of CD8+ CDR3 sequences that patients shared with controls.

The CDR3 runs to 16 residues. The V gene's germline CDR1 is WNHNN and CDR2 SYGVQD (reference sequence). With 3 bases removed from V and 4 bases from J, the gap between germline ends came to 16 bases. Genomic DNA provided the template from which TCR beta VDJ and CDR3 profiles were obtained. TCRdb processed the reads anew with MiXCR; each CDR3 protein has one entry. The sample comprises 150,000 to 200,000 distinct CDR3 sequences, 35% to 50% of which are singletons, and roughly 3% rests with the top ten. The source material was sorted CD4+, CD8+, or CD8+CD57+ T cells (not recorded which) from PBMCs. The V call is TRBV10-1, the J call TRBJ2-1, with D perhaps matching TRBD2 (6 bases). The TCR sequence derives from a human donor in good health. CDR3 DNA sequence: TGCGCCAGCAGTGACCCGACTAGTGGGGGATACAATGAGCAGTTCTTC. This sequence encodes CASSDPTSGGYNEQFF.